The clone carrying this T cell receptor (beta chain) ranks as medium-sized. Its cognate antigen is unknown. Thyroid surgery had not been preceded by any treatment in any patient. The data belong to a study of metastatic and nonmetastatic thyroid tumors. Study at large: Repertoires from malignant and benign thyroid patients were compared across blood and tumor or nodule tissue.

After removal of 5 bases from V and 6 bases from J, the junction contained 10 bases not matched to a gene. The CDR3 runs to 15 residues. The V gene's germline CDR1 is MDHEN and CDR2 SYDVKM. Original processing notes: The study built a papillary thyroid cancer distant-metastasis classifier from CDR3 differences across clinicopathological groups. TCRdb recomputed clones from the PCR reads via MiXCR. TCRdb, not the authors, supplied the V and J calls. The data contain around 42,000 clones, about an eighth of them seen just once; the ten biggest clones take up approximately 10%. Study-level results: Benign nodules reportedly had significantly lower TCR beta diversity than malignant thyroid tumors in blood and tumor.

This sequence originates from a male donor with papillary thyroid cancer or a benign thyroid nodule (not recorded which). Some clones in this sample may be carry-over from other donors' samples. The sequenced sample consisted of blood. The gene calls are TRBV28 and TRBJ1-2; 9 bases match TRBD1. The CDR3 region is CASSTTGGTKDGYTF. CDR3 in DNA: TGTGCCAGCAGTACCACAGGGGGCACAAAGGATGGCTACACCTTC.